This T cell receptor (beta chain) was sequenced for a study of beta chain features in type 1 diabetes. Findings and caveats of the study: For patients and controls alike, PCR might favor shorter templates to the same degree. A pattern of fewer insertions and more deletions at VDJ junctions was seen in type 1 diabetes patients. Moderate but significant shortening of TCRB CDR3s was recorded in all four CD4+ subsets from Type 1 diabetes patients.

Via CD45RO/CCR7/CD25/CD127/CD95/CD27, cells of the CD4+ naive, central memory, regulatory and stem cell-like memory subsets were sorted. CDR3 length: 14 amino acids. Per the germline V gene, CDR1 is MNHNS and CDR2 is SASEGT. Trimming removed 6 bases from V and 4 bases from J, with 15 bases in between. TCRB transcripts that were expressed got sequenced, as all of the isolated RNA had been reverse transcribed. Sequencing was performed with immunoSEQ multiplex PCR; in TCRdb, only in-frame clones are kept and a portion is missing. The sample has about 740,000 clones, 10% to 15% seen once. This clone occurred a few times. Antigen specificity is unknown.

The source material was naive CD4+ T cells from blood. The J gene is TRBJ2-5, the V gene TRBV6-1; possibly TRBD1 or TRBD2 for D (5 bases each). The TCR was taken from a man younger than 30 with type 1 diabetes. The DNA of the CDR3 is TGTGCCAGCAGGATGACAGAGGGTACAGAGACCCAGTACTTC. The encoded protein is CASRMTEGTETQYF.